This paragraph covers one T cell receptor (beta chain) sequence. The target antigen is unknown. The sample belongs to a study of OX40 agonist ivuxolimab in advanced cancers. Study background: Cohort: approximately 83% men, mean age about 60, aged about 20 to 90. Study conclusions and caveats: Averaging showed that CD8+ T cells had more expanded clones than CD4+ did.

Patients had blood sampled at baseline and again on cycle 4 day 1 and cycle 7 day 1. The trim removed 2 bases at V and 1 base at J, leaving 11 bases unmatched. The CDR3 is 17 amino acids. The V gene's germline CDR1 is KGHSH and CDR2 LQKENI. The repertoire was sequenced with immunoSEQ multiplex PCR; TCRdb's copy has only in-frame clones and lacks some. The sample has under 85,000 clones; over 70% are singletons. Sample: CD4+ or CD8+ T cells sorted from blood, taken in a trial of the OX40 agonist ivuxolimab. The chain has TRBV18 and TRBJ2-7; TRBD1 aligns across 7 bases. The receptor comes from an adult with an advanced solid tumor such as melanoma, head and neck, liver or kidney cancer. CDR3: CASSPGTANRPSYEQYF. In DNA form, the CDR3 reads TGTGCCAGCTCACCAGGGACAGCGAACCGGCCTTCCTACGAGCAGTACTTC. Supplemented by reference TRBV18 and TRBJ2-7, the full variable domain reads NAGVMQNPRHLVRRRGQEARLRCSPMKGHSHVYWYRQLPEEGLKFMVYLQKENIIDESGMPKERFSAEFPKEGPSILRIQQVVRGDSAAYFCASSPGTANRPSYEQYFGPGTRLTVT.